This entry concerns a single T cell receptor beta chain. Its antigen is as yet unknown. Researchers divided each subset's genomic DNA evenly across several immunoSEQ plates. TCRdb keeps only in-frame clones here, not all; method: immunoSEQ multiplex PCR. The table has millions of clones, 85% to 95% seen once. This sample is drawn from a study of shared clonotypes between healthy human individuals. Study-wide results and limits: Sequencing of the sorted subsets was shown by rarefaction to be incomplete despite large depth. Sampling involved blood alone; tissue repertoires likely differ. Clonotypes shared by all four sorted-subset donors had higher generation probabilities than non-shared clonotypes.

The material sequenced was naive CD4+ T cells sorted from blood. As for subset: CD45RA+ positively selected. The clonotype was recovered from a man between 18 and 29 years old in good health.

CDR3 sequence (DNA): TGTGCCAGCAGTGACCCCCCCCGGGCCGCCGACTGGAACACTGAAGCTTTCTTT. This encodes CASSDPPRAADWNTEAFF. This rearrangement joins TRBV2 to TRBJ1-1; D call uncertain. Germline V gene data show CDR1 as SNHLY and CDR2 as FYNNEI. This CDR3 comprises 18 residues. The V end was cut by 3 bases, the J end by 1 base, with 21 bases between.